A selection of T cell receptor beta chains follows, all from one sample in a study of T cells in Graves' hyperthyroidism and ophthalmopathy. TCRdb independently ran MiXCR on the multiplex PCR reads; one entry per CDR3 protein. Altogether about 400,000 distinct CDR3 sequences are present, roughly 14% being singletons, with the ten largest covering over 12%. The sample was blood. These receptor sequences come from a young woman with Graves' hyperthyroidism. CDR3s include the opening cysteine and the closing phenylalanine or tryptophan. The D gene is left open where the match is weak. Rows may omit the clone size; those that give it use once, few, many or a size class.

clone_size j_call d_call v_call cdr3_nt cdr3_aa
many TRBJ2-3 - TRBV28 TGTGCCAGCAGTTTATTCCGGAGTCCCCCAGATACGCAGTATTTT CASSLFRSPPDTQYF
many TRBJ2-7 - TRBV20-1 TGCAGTGCTAGAGGGATCCGGGACGAGCAGTACTTC CSARGIRDEQYF
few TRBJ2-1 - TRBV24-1 TGTGCCACCAGTGGAGAGGGGAAAGGGGTCCGGAATGAGCAGTTCTTC CATSGEGKGVRNEQFF
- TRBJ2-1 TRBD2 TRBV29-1 TGCAGCGTTGTAGCTAGCGGGTCGAGCTCCTACAATGAGCAGTTCTTC CSVVASGSSSYNEQFF
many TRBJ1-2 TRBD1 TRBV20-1 TGCAGTGCCGGACAGGGGGCTAGCTATGGCTACACCTTC CSAGQGASYGYTF
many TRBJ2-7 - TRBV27 TGTGCCAGCAGTTTCGGGCTAGCTTACGAGCAGTACTTC CASSFGLAYEQYF
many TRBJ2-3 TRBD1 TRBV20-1 TGCAGTGCTAGAGATCCGGGACAGGGGAGAAGCACAGATACGCAGTATTTT CSARDPGQGRSTDTQYF
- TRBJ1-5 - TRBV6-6 TGTGCCAGCAGTTACGGACGGAGAGATAGCAATCAGCCCCAGCATTTT CASSYGRRDSNQPQHF
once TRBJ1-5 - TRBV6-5 TGTGCCAGCAGTTACGGGCCAAATAGCAATCAGCCCCAGCATTTT CASSYGPNSNQPQHF
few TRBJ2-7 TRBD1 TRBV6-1 TGTGCCAGCAGTCCAACAGGGGGAATTCACTACGAGCAGTACTTC CASSPTGGIHYEQYF
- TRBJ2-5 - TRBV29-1 TGCAGCGTTCATCCGCCGGGCCAAGAGACCCAGTACTTC CSVHPPGQETQYF
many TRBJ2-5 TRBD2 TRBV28 TGTGCCAGCAACCCAGCGGGGCACCAAGAGACCCAGTACTTC CASNPAGHQETQYF
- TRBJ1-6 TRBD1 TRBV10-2 TGCGCCAGCAGTATTGGGACAGGGGGGTCACCCCTCCACTTT CASSIGTGGSPLHF
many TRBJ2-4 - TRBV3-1 TGTGCCAGCAGCCAAGAATCCAACATTCAGTACTTC CASSQESNIQYF